These 19 T cell receptor beta chains share one sample of origin, sequenced in a study of blood T cell repertoires in COVID-19. Assay: immunoSEQ multiplex PCR; the TCRdb copy retains only in-frame clones and omits some. The sample has more than 250,000 clones, 65% to 90% seen once. The sample taken for sequencing was peripheral blood. The receptors here all came from a man aged 45-65 years with active or convalescent COVID-19.

This clone was seen once. The chain employs TRBV28 and TRBJ2-1; no clear D gene. The germline V gene has CDR1 MDHEN and CDR2 SYDVKM. The CDR3 has 14 residues. Trimming cost V 8 bases and J 5 bases, with 16 bases left between them. The CDR3 DNA reads as TGTGCCAGCTACCCTGACGGAGCCAACAATGAGCAGTTCTTC. Translating it yields CASYPDGANNEQFF.

This chain joins TRBV21-1 and TRBJ1-1. TRBV21-1 is a listed pseudogene. The CDR3 is 13 amino acids. The CDR3 coding sequence is TGTGCCAGCACCAAGGGGGGGGCCACTGAAGCTTTCTTT. Encoded protein: CASTKGGATEAFF.

The chain has TRBV9 and TRBJ2-1; the match to TRBD2 covers 8 bases. The germline V gene encodes CDR1 SGDLS and CDR2 YYNGEE. This CDR3 contains 14 residues. The V segment lost 5 bases and the J segment 8 bases; nucleotides outside the gene matches: 9. This chain's CDR3 is CASSFTGLADEQFF. CDR3 nucleotides: TGTGCCAGCAGTTTTACCGGACTAGCCGATGAGCAGTTCTTC.

This rearrangement joins TRBV10-3 to TRBJ2-7, with 7 bases that match TRBD2. The CDR3 runs to 17 residues. Germline trimming cut 2 bases from V and 0 bases from J; bases unmatched to any gene: 10. Germline CDR1 reads ENHRY; CDR2 reads SYGVKD. The CDR3 DNA reads as TGTGCCATCAGTGAGCCGGGAGGCACCCATAGCTCCTACGAGCAGTACTTC. It yields the protein CAISEPGGTHSSYEQYF.

The V and J genes are TRBV19 and TRBJ2-3, with 7 bases aligning to TRBD2. Germline trimming cut 0 bases from V and 2 bases from J; bases unmatched to any gene: 8. CDR1 and CDR2 (germline): LNHDA, SQIVND (reference sequence). The CDR3 has 17 residues. The DNA for the CDR3 is TGTGCCAGTAGTATAGACGGAGCGGGAAGGGCCACAGATACGCAGTATTTT. Translating it yields CASSIDGAGRATDTQYF.

The V and J genes are TRBV5-1 and TRBJ1-2, with D possibly TRBD1 on 6 matching bases. This CDR3 is built from 13 residues. Per the germline V gene, CDR1 is SGHRS and CDR2 is YFSETQ. Trimming pared 5 bases from V and 3 bases from J, leaving 11 bases between. The CDR3 region is CASRPGADYGYTF. DNA for the CDR3: TGCGCCAGCAGGCCAGGGGCCGACTATGGCTACACCTTC.

The chain combines TRBV5-4 with TRBJ1-2; D not resolved. The length of the CDR3 is 12 residues. The V and J ends lost 3 bases and 0 bases respectively, with 3 bases between them. Germline loops: CDR1 SGHNT, CDR2 YYREEE (reference sequence). CDR3 nucleotide sequence: TGTGCCAGCAGCTCCACTAACTATGGCTACACCTTC. Its translation is CASSSTNYGYTF.

The chain couples TRBV7-8 to TRBJ2-7, with 8 bases lining up with TRBD1. The CDR3 has 16 residues. CDR1 is SGHVS, CDR2 FQNEAQ, per germline. V was clipped by 5 bases and J by 3 bases; unmatched bases: 12. The CDR3 coding sequence is TGTGCCAGCAGCGTGGGACAGGCGGTCCCACTCTACGAGCAGTACTTC. Amino acid sequence: CASSVGQAVPLYEQYF.

This chain connects TRBV6-5 to TRBJ1-1, with D possibly matching TRBD1 (5 bases). CDR1 MNHEY and CDR2 SVGAGI come from the germline V gene. The V end lost 6 bases, the J end lost 5 bases, and 13 bases lay between the germline ends. The CDR3 runs 13 residues. CDR3 region: CASSDGGWTEAFF. CDR3 bases: TGTGCCAGCAGCGACGGGGGTTGGACTGAAGCTTTCTTT.

The chain is built from TRBV2 and TRBJ2-1; no clear D. In germline, CDR1 is SNHLY, CDR2 FYNNEI. The CDR3 is 15 residues long. Trimming removed 7 bases at V and 1 base at J, with 14 bases between. For the CDR3, the DNA is TGTGCCAGCAATCCCCCGGCTAGGTCCTACAATGAGCAGTTCTTC. Translated, it gives CASNPPARSYNEQFF. Full variable domain (missing parts from reference TRBV2 and TRBJ2-1): EPEVTQTPSHQVTQMGQEVILRCVPISNHLYFYWYRQILGQKVEFLVSFYNNEISEKSEIFDDQFSVERPDGSNFTLKIRSTKLEDSAMYFCASNPPARSYNEQFFGPGTRLTVL.

The rearrangement joins TRBV7-2 to TRBJ2-7, with 8 positions matching TRBD1. V shed 5 bases and J 1 base; nucleotides not matched to a gene: 7. Per germline, CDR1 SGHTA and CDR2 FQGNSA. The CDR3 totals 15 residues. This CDR3 reads CASSRGTGRSYEQYF. For the CDR3, the DNA is TGTGCCAGCAGCCGGGGGACAGGACGATCCTACGAGCAGTACTTC.

This chain connects TRBV10-2 to TRBJ1-5; 7 bases match TRBD1. The CDR3 has 14 residues. With 5 bases clipped from V and 4 bases from J, the junction kept 5 bases outside the gene matches. Germline CDR1 reads WSHSY; CDR2 reads SAAADI. In nucleotides, the CDR3 is TGCGCCAGCAGTCCGGGACAGACAAATCAGCCCCAGCATTTT. This translates into CASSPGQTNQPQHF.

The genes are TRBV27 and TRBJ1-2; 7 positions match TRBD1. With V trimmed by 6 bases and J by 4 bases, 11 bases remained unmatched. The germline V gene has CDR1 MNHEY and CDR2 SMNVEV (reference sequence). This CDR3 comprises 15 residues. The CDR3 nucleotides read TGTGCCAGCAGCCCGAGCAGGGGGTCGAGCTATGGCTACACCTTC. Protein: CASSPSRGSSYGYTF.

Worth noting for this clone: Other DNA sequences in the sample encode the same CDR3. The chain uses TRBV30 and TRBJ1-3; maybe TRBD1 (6 bases). This CDR3 is built from 13 residues. The V gene's germline CDR1 is GTSNPN and CDR2 SVGIG (reference sequence). V was pared by 3 bases and J by 0 bases, with 6 bases between. The CDR3 spells CAWRTGSGNTIYF. DNA for the CDR3: TGTGCCTGGAGGACAGGCTCTGGAAACACCATATATTTT.

This chain connects TRBV7-2 to TRBJ1-6, with a weak D call TRBD1 (6 bases). The CDR3 runs 14 residues. CDR1 and CDR2 (germline): SGHTA, FQGNSA. Trimming removed 5 bases at V and 14 bases at J, with 19 bases between. CDR3 protein: CASSPTNRVAALHF. As DNA, the CDR3 is TGTGCCAGCAGCCCGACAAACAGGGTGGCGGCCCTCCACTTT.

The chain employs TRBV4-1 and TRBJ2-3, with 7 bases that match TRBD1. Germline V gene sequence: CDR1 MGHRA, CDR2 YSYEKL. V lost 7 bases, J lost 2 bases, and 6 bases stayed unmatched. This CDR3 comprises 14 residues. CDR3 in DNA: TGCGCCAGCACCCCCGGGACAGCCACAGATACGCAGTATTTT. Amino acid sequence: CASTPGTATDTQYF.

This chain connects TRBV6-5 to TRBJ2-3; D not certain. Trimming removed 9 bases from V and 9 bases from J, with 16 bases in between. In germline, CDR1 is MNHEY, CDR2 SVGAGI. This CDR3 is built from 12 residues. Written as DNA, the CDR3 is TGTGCCAGTTCCGACACATCCCGGACGCAGTATTTT. Its translation: CASSDTSRTQYF.

The rearrangement joins TRBV5-1 to TRBJ1-1; TRBD1 aligns across 10 bases. J was trimmed by 1 base and V by 6 bases; bases with no gene match: 6. CDR1 is SGHRS, CDR2 YFSETQ, per germline. The CDR3 runs to 15 residues. CDR3 sequence (DNA): TGCGCCAGCACAACCTGGACAGGGGGGAACACTGAAGCTTTCTTT. Protein product: CASTTWTGGNTEAFF.

The chain uses TRBV18 and TRBJ1-1, with D perhaps matching TRBD1 (6 bases). Germline-derived CDR1 and CDR2 are KGHSH and LQKENI. The CDR3 length is 17 residues. V was clipped by 1 base and J by 1 base, with 16 bases between them. The CDR3 region has the DNA TGTGCCAGCTCACCACTACAGGGTAAGAGGACGAACACTGAAGCTTTCTTT. It is translated as CASSPLQGKRTNTEAFF.